Listed below are T cell receptor beta chains from one sample, sequenced in a study of control samples from healthy donors and cancer patients. Using immunoSEQ multiplex PCR, the repertoire was profiled, and TCRdb retains in-frame clones only, with some absent. The sample shows more than 95,000 clones, around 89% of them seen only once. The sample consisted of PBMCs. These receptors were taken from a woman between 50 and 59 years old with colorectal cancer. The CDR3 runs from the conserved cysteine through the conserved F or W. A D gene is named only where the DNA matches it firmly.

D gene | J gene | V gene | CDR3 protein
TRBD1 | TRBJ1-1 | TRBV7-6 | CASSLVGQGLNTEAFF
TRBD1 | TRBJ1-2 | TRBV27 | CASSSPGQENYGYTF
TRBD2 | TRBJ2-5 | TRBV18 | CASSPSAGEETQYF
TRBD1 | TRBJ2-7 | TRBV29-1 | CSVNRGNSYEQYF
TRBD2 | TRBJ2-3 | TRBV10-3 | CAISESGVAGVGTDTQYF
TRBD1 | TRBJ1-3 | TRBV29-1 | CSVEGGTAGNTIYF
- | TRBJ2-1 | TRBV7-3 | CASSPERGREQFF
- | TRBJ2-3 | TRBV5-6 | CASSHQRGSGRRTDTQYF
TRBD1 | TRBJ1-6 | TRBV6-5 | CASRETGRFSPLHF
TRBD1 | TRBJ2-1 | TRBV27 | CASSPWTGVHEQFF
TRBD2 | TRBJ2-1 | TRBV19 | CASSHVAGGPYNEQFF
TRBD1 | TRBJ2-7 | TRBV5-1 | CASSSDGDRNYEQYF
TRBD2 | TRBJ2-2 | TRBV9 | CASSVELAVTGELFF
- | TRBJ2-2 | TRBV5-5 | CASSFDRLNTGELFF
TRBD1 | TRBJ1-2 | TRBV4-1 | CASSPGTGNTF
TRBD2 | TRBJ2-5 | TRBV28 | CASSKPGLAKETQYF
TRBD2 | TRBJ2-1 | TRBV5-4 | CASSPAGGRTREQFF
- | TRBJ1-5 | TRBV27 | CASSSTDTLGQPQHF
- | TRBJ1-1 | TRBV5-6 | CASSLFGDTEAFF
- | TRBJ1-2 | TRBV16 | CASSTSSGTLEANYGYTF
- | TRBJ2-1 | TRBV7-3 | CASSLKAGWSEQFF
TRBD1 | TRBJ2-7 | TRBV18 | CASSPPLGTGHYEQYF
- | TRBJ1-1 | TRBV5-1 | CASSLTAGNTEAFF
TRBD1 | TRBJ1-1 | TRBV5-6 | CASSLDRRTGYTEAFF
TRBD2 | TRBJ2-1 | TRBV19 | CASSIRSGLGSNEQFF
TRBD2 | TRBJ2-7 | TRBV7-2 | CASLPTSGRAYEQYF
- | TRBJ1-1 | TRBV11-2 | CASSVDPGVNTEAFF
TRBD1 | TRBJ1-6 | TRBV5-1 | CASSLRDRGRSPLHF
- | TRBJ2-7 | TRBV3-1/TRBV3-2 | CASSQGRFYEQYF
- | TRBJ2-2 | TRBV5-1 | CASSPQGGASSTGELFF
- | TRBJ2-7 | TRBV10-3 | CAISDSVYEQYF
TRBD1 | TRBJ2-3 | TRBV5-8 | CASSLFPGGGNTDTQYF
- | TRBJ1-4 | TRBV7-6 | CASSSNLNEKLFF
TRBD1 | TRBJ2-6 | TRBV7-9 | CASSADRGAGANVLTF
TRBD1 | TRBJ2-7 | TRBV19 | CASSIAGQAAGYEQYF
- | TRBJ2-3 | TRBV14 | CASSQVSDTQYF
TRBD1 | TRBJ1-2 | TRBV5-1 | CASSKGTAAANGYTF
- | TRBJ2-1 | TRBV2 | CASSANGRGDEQFF
- | TRBJ1-1 | TRBV18 | CASSPQGIDTEAFF
- | TRBJ2-7 | TRBV6-5 | CASRGPGTGEQYF
TRBD2 | TRBJ2-5 | TRBV5-6 | CASSATRGVQPQETQYF
TRBD1 | TRBJ1-2 | TRBV5-1 | CASSLGTGSLNGYTF
TRBD1 | TRBJ2-1 | TRBV7-6 | CASSPGQRSRTGELNEQFF
- | TRBJ2-6 | TRBV7-6 | CASSLVAGANVLTF
- | TRBJ1-2 | TRBV10-1 | CASSGNRYGGYTF
- | TRBJ1-2 | TRBV11-2 | CASSRTVIPGYTF
- | TRBJ1-1 | TRBV9 | CASSVGIAEVNTEAFF
TRBD1 | TRBJ1-2 | TRBV28 | CASQGENYGYTF
- | TRBJ2-3 | TRBV5-1 | CASAETAGTQYF
- | TRBJ1-2 | TRBV19 | CASSPRTDEGYTF
- | TRBJ1-1 | TRBV29-1 | CSVEIVRNTEAFF
- | TRBJ1-1 | TRBV3-1/TRBV3-2 | CASSQQGKAFF
TRBD1 | TRBJ1-4 | TRBV6-5 | CASSRQGGTNEKLFF
TRBD2 | TRBJ2-7 | TRBV20-1 | CSASATSGSSYEQYF
TRBD1 | TRBJ2-7 | TRBV27 | CASSLSSGTVSYEQYF
- | TRBJ1-5 | TRBV2 | CASSELRGVGQPQHF
TRBD2 | TRBJ2-7 | TRBV7-3 | CASSPRLAGVHEQYF
- | TRBJ2-7 | TRBV7-3 | CASSLNIETEQYF
- | TRBJ1-2 | TRBV4-1 | CASSAETGTYGYTF
- | TRBJ1-1 | TRBV7-9 | CASSLAGRNTEAFF